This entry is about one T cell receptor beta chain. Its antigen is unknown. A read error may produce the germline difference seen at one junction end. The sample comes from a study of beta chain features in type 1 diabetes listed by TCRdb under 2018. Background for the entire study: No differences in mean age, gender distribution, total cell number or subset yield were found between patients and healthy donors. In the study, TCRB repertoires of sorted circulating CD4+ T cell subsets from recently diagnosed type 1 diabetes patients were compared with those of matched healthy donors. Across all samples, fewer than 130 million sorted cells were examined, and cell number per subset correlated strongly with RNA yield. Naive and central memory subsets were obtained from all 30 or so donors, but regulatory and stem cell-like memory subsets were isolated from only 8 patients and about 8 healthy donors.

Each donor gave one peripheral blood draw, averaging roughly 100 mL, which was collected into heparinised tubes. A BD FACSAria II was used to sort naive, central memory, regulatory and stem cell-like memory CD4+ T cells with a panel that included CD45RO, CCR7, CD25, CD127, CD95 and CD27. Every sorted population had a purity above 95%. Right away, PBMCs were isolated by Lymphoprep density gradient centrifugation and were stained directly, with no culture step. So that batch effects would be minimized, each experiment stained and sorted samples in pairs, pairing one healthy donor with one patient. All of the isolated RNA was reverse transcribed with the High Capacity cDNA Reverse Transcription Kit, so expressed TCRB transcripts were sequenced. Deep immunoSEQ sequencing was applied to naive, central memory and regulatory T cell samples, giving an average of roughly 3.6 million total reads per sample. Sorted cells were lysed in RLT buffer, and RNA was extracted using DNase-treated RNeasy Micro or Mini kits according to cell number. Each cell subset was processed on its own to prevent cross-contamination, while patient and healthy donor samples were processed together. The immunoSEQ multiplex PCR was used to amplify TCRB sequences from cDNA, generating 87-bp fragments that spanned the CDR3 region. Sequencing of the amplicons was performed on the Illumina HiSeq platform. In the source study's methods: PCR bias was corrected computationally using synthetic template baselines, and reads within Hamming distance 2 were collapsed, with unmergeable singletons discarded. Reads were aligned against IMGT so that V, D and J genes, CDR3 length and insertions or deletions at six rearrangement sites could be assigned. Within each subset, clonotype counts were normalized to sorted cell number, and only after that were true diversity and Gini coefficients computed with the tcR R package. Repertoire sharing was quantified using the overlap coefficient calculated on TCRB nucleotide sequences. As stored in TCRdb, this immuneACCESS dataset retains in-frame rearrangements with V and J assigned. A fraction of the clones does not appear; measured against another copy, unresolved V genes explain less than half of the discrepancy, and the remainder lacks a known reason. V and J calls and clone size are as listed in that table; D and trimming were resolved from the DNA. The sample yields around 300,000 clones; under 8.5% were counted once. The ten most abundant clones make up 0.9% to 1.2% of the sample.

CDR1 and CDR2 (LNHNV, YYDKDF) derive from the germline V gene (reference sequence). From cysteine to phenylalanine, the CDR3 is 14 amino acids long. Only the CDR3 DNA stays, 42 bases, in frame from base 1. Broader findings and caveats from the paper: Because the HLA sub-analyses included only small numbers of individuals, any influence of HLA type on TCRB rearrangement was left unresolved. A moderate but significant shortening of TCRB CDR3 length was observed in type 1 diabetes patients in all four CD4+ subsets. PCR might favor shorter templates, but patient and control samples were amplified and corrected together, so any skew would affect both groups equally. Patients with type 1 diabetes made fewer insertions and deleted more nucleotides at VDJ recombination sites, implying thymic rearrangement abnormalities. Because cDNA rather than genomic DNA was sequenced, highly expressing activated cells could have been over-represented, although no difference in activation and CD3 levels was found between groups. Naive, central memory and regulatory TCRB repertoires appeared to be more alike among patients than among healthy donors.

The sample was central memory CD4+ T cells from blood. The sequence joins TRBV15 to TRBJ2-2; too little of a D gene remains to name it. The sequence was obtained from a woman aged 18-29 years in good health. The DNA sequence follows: TGTGCCACCCGCAGACCTGCGAACACCGGGGAGCTGTTTTTT. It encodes CATRRPANTGELFF.